This T cell receptor (beta chain) originates from a study of blood T cell repertoires in COVID-19. Study context: COVID-19 samples, acute and convalescent, were from the United States, Italy and Spain. T cells, B-cell-depleted T cells, or PBMCs provided the cDNA or gDNA that served as material.

This CDR3 is built from 15 residues. The germline gives CDR1 LGHDT, CDR2 YNNKEL (reference sequence). V lost 3 bases, J lost 5 bases, and 5 bases stayed unmatched. In the authors' methods: Reference gene primer amplification yielded estimated nucleated cell counts. The method was immunoSEQ multiplex PCR; TCRdb's version includes in-frame clones alone and lacks a portion of them. V and J calls plus clone size are reproduced from that table; the DNA served to infer D and trimming. Here the sample spans 120,000 to 150,000 clones, 70% to 90% being singletons. This TCR derives from a woman in her sixties with acute or convalescent COVID-19. The sample consisted of peripheral blood. This chain uses TRBV3-1 (or the pseudogene TRBV3-2) with TRBJ2-2; 8 bases agree with TRBD2. The CDR3 DNA reads TGTGCCAGCAGCCAGACGGGGGGGCTTACCGGGGAGCTGTTTTTT. This translates into CASSQTGGLTGELFF.